The 30 T cell receptor beta chains listed next were all sequenced from one sample in a study of technical replicates of blood from several donors. Using immunoSEQ multiplex PCR, the repertoire was profiled, and TCRdb retains in-frame clones only, with some absent. Counted here are fewer than 90,000 clones, about 91% occurring once; the ten biggest clones make up approximately 0.39%. Material for sequencing was T cells isolated from PBMCs. The receptors were gathered from a human donor in good health.

This clone was seen just once. V usage is TRBV30 and J usage is TRBJ2-3; 8 bases are a match to TRBD2. Germline CDR1 reads GTSNPN; CDR2 reads SVGIG (reference sequence). Trimming cost V 3 bases and J 2 bases; bases outside gene matches: 7. CDR3 length: 15 residues. CDR3 in amino acids: CAWRTSGNITDTQYF. The CDR3 coding sequence is TGTGCCTGGAGAACTAGCGGTAATATCACAGATACGCAGTATTTT.

The J gene is TRBJ2-1, the V gene TRBV7-9, with 11 bases aligning to TRBD2. The CDR3 is made up of 17 amino acids. The germline V gene encodes CDR1 SEHNR and CDR2 FQNEAQ (reference sequence). V was pared by 0 bases and J by 4 bases, with 5 bases of the junction left unmatched. The CDR3 DNA reads as TGTGCCAGCAGCTTAGCCGTTACTAGCGGGGGTTACAATGAGCAGTTCTTC. It codes for CASSLAVTSGGYNEQFF.

The chain combines TRBV13 with TRBJ1-1; 7 bases line up with TRBD1. The V gene's germline CDR1 is PRHDT and CDR2 FYEKMQ (reference sequence). V gave up 5 bases and J gave up 0 bases; unmatched junction bases: 3. The CDR3 loop spans 14 amino acids. The CDR3 loop is CASSTGQMNTEAFF. DNA of the CDR3: TGTGCCAGCAGCACGGGACAGATGAACACTGAAGCTTTCTTT. The entire variable domain, with the rest obtained from reference TRBV13 and TRBJ1-1, is as follows: AAGVIQSPRHLIKEKRETATLKCYPIPRHDTVYWYQQGPGQDPQFLISFYEKMQSDKGSIPDRFSAQQFSDYHSELNMSSLELGDSALYFCASSTGQMNTEAFFGQGTRLTVV.

J is TRBJ1-4 and V is TRBV4-1, with a weak D call TRBD1 (6 bases). CDR3 size: 16 residues. Trimming removed 4 bases from V and 2 bases from J, with 14 bases in between. Germline loops: CDR1 MGHRA, CDR2 YSYEKL. In DNA form, the CDR3 reads TGCGCCAGCAGCCCCAGACAACAGGGTACTAATGAAAAACTGTTTTTT. This sequence encodes CASSPRQQGTNEKLFF.

V and J are TRBV6-4 and TRBJ1-5; D is perhaps TRBD1 (6 bases). CDR1 and CDR2 from the germline V gene are MRHNA and SNTAGT. Between the trimmed V and J ends, which lost 2 bases and 6 bases, there was a span of 11 bases. This CDR3 spans 14 amino acids. CDR3 loop: CASSDRGGTQPQHF. The CDR3 DNA reads TGTGCCAGCAGTGACAGGGGGGGCACTCAGCCCCAGCATTTT.

The V and J genes are TRBV6-1 and TRBJ2-7, with a weak D call TRBD1 (6 bases). CDR1 is MNHNS, CDR2 SASEGT, per germline. V was shortened by 6 bases and J by 3 bases, with 15 bases between the two germline ends. The CDR3 spans 14 residues. The CDR3 spells CASSAKIQGYEQYF. DNA for the CDR3: TGTGCCAGCAGCGCCAAAATACAGGGCTACGAGCAGTACTTC.

A few counts support this clone. The V and J genes are TRBV15 and TRBJ2-3; 9 bases fit TRBD2. V gave up 8 bases and J gave up 4 bases; unmatched junction bases: 7. CDR1 and CDR2 from the germline V gene are LNHNV and YYDKDF (reference sequence). The CDR3 loop spans 14 amino acids. Here the CDR3 DNA reads TGTGCCACCGAGGCGGGAGGGTACCCAGATACGCAGTATTTT. Protein: CATEAGGYPDTQYF.

The V and J genes are TRBV2 and TRBJ1-1; 10 bases agree with TRBD1. Looked up from germline, CDR1 is SNHLY and CDR2 is FYNNEI. The junction had 2 bases not matched to a gene; V was cut back by 3 bases and J by 4 bases. This CDR3 has 14 residues. The CDR3 protein is CASSEDRGVTEAFF. The CDR3, as DNA: TGTGCCAGCAGTGAGGACAGGGGGGTCACTGAAGCTTTCTTT.

The chain links TRBV30 to TRBJ2-7; 7 bases are a match to TRBD1. Germline values: CDR1 GTSNPN, CDR2 SVGIG (reference sequence). The length of the CDR3 is 14 residues. V dropped 2 bases and J dropped 2; count of bases not matched to a gene: 6. The CDR3 DNA sequence: TGTGCCTGGAGTCTAGGGACAGCCCCCTACGAGCAGTACTTC. This codes for CAWSLGTAPYEQYF.

V usage is TRBV27 and J usage is TRBJ2-1, with TRBD2 matching over 9 bases. Germline CDR1 MNHEY, CDR2 SMNVEV (reference sequence). The CDR3 spans 15 residues. The V and J ends lost 5 bases and 6 bases, in that order; junction bases with no gene match: 8. The CDR3 nucleotides are TGTGCCAGCAGTGCTACTAGCGGGTTGGTCAATGAGCAGTTCTTC. Its translation is CASSATSGLVNEQFF.

The J gene is TRBJ2-3, the V gene TRBV7-2; D is uncertain. This CDR3 has 12 residues. The V and J ends lost 5 bases and 3 bases respectively, with 6 bases between them. Germline V gene data show CDR1 as SGHTA and CDR2 as FQGNSA. The CDR3: CASSPGTDTQYF. The CDR3 DNA reads as TGTGCCAGCAGCCCCGGGACAGATACGCAGTATTTT.

This chain links TRBV19 with TRBJ2-2, with 8 nucleotides matching TRBD1. Germline V CDR1 and CDR2: LNHDA, SQIVND (reference sequence). The length of the CDR3 is 15 residues. V lost 5 bases and J lost 1; bases outside the gene matches: 3. In DNA form, the CDR3 reads TGTGCCAGTAGTCGGGGGACAGGGAACACCGGGGAGCTGTTTTTT. Protein sequence: CASSRGTGNTGELFF. Together with reference TRBV19 and TRBJ2-2, the CDR3 gives the full variable domain: DGGITQSPKYLFRKEGQNVTLSCEQNLNHDAMYWYRQDPGQGLRLIYYSQIVNDFQKGDIAEGYSVSREKKESFPLTVTSAQKNPTAFYLCASSRGTGNTGELFFGEGSRLTVL.

The chain couples TRBV11-3 to TRBJ2-3; D is undetermined. Trimming took off 5 bases at V and 0 bases at J, with 9 bases between the two ends. This CDR3 is 14 amino acids long. The germline CDR1 and CDR2 sequences are SGHNT and YENEEA. This CDR3 reads CASSPRPSTDTQYF. CDR3 DNA sequence: TGTGCCAGCAGCCCTAGACCGAGCACAGATACGCAGTATTTT.

The chain links TRBV6-6 to TRBJ1-5; 9 bases fit TRBD1. After removal of 7 bases from V and 3 bases from J, the junction contained 10 bases not matched to a gene. The CDR3 loop spans 16 amino acids. The germline CDR1 and CDR2 sequences are MNHNY and SVGAGI (reference sequence). The CDR3 protein is CASKVLDRGYNQPQHF. CDR3 in DNA: TGTGCCAGCAAAGTGTTGGACAGGGGTTACAATCAGCCCCAGCATTTT.

This clone was counted once. This chain uses TRBV14 with TRBJ1-2; TRBD1 is a possible D gene (5 bases). The V end lost 0 bases, the J end lost 5 bases, and 16 bases lay between the germline ends. Germline CDR1 is SGHDN and CDR2 is FVKESK. CDR3 length equals 16 residues. The CDR3 DNA follows: TGTGCCAGCAGCCAAGAGCCCGATGCAGGGCAGTATGGCTACACCTTC. Its protein is CASSQEPDAGQYGYTF.

V and J are TRBV30 and TRBJ1-5; TRBD1 is a possible D gene (6 bases). From germline, CDR1 is GTSNPN and CDR2 SVGIG (reference sequence). This CDR3 is 15 amino acids long. Trimming left V 1 base short and J 0 bases short, with 10 bases between. The CDR3 reads CAWSEDRDSNQPQHF. The CDR3 DNA follows: TGTGCCTGGAGTGAGGACAGAGATAGCAATCAGCCCCAGCATTTT.

J is TRBJ1-4 and V is TRBV7-9; no firm D call. Trimming left V 5 bases short and J 8 bases short, with 15 bases between. Germline CDR1 reads SEHNR; CDR2 reads FQNEAQ (reference sequence). There are 14 residues in the CDR3. This CDR3 reads CASSPDTSQEKLFF. The CDR3 coding sequence is TGTGCCAGCAGCCCTGACACCTCCCAAGAAAAACTGTTTTTT.

The chain uses TRBV28 and TRBJ1-2; 8 nucleotides line up with TRBD1. Losses at the gene ends were 5 bases for V and 5 bases for J; bases not matched to a gene: 4. This CDR3 comprises 13 residues. Per germline, CDR1 MDHEN and CDR2 SYDVKM. The CDR3 DNA reads TGTGCCAGCAGTCAGGGGGCGGGTTATGGCTACACCTTC. This translates into CASSQGAGYGYTF.

The chain is built from TRBV7-9 and TRBJ2-1; the match to TRBD1 covers 7 bases. Trimming at V came to 0 bases and at J to 8 bases, leaving 19 bases not matched to a gene. The CDR3 is 19 amino acids. Germline CDR1 and CDR2: SEHNR and FQNEAQ (reference sequence). The CDR3 DNA reads TGTGCCAGCAGCTTAGCAATTTATAGGGGGCCCGGTCAGAGCTATGAGCAGTTCTTC. Its protein product is CASSLAIYRGPGQSYEQFF.

This rearrangement joins TRBV4-3 to TRBJ2-1, with 8 bases fitting TRBD2. J lost 3 bases, V lost 1 base, and 5 bases had no gene match. The CDR3 is 16 amino acids. Per the germline V gene, CDR1 is LGHNA and CDR2 is YSLEER. The CDR3 protein is CASSQGRTSFYNEQFF. The CDR3 DNA is TGCGCCAGCAGCCAAGGAAGGACTAGCTTCTACAATGAGCAGTTCTTC.

The chain is built from TRBV13 and TRBJ1-1; perhaps TRBD1 as D (5 bases). The length of the CDR3 is 17 residues. V was cut by 3 bases and J by 0 bases, with 17 bases left in between. Germline CDR1 reads PRHDT; CDR2 reads FYEKMQ (reference sequence). CDR3 DNA sequence: TGTGCCAGCAGCTTGAGTGGATTTAGGGGTGTGAACACTGAAGCTTTCTTT. It translates to CASSLSGFRGVNTEAFF.

This clone was counted between two and nine times. The chain joins TRBV27 to TRBJ1-1; no definite D call. Germline lookup yields CDR1 MNHEY and CDR2 SMNVEV (reference sequence). Trimming left V 3 bases short and J 5 bases short, with 4 bases between. This CDR3 spans 11 amino acids. The chain's CDR3 is CASSFGTEAFF. The CDR3, as DNA: TGTGCCAGCAGTTTCGGGACTGAAGCTTTCTTT.

This clone was found a few times. J is TRBJ2-7 and V is TRBV28; possible D gene TRBD1, 5 bases. Germline V gene sequence: CDR1 MDHEN, CDR2 SYDVKM. Trimming removed 8 bases at V and 0 bases at J, with 11 bases between. This CDR3 has 13 amino acids. The CDR3 bases are TGTGCCAGCGGGGCGTTAGGCTCCTACGAGCAGTACTTC. Its protein product is CASGALGSYEQYF.

J is TRBJ2-7 and V is TRBV29-1; TRBD2 aligns across 8 bases. The germline CDR1 and CDR2 sequences are SQVTM and ANQGSEA. V lost 3 bases and J lost 4; bases outside the gene matches: 2. The CDR3 sequence is 12 residues long. Written as DNA, the CDR3 is TGCAGCGTTGATGGCGGGAGGTACGAGCAGTACTTC. It translates to CSVDGGRYEQYF.

The CDR3 here is CAISGGLAGTSTDTQYF. Here the CDR3 DNA reads TGTGCCATCAGTGGAGGACTAGCGGGTACTAGCACAGATACGCAGTATTTT. The chain has TRBV10-3 and TRBJ2-3; 11 nucleotides agree with TRBD2. After removal of 4 bases from V and 0 bases from J, the junction contained 6 bases not matched to a gene. The germline V gene encodes CDR1 ENHRY and CDR2 SYGVKD. CDR3 length equals 17 residues.

The CDR3 DNA follows: TGTGCCAGCAGCTTGCTAGCCGTCTGGTACTTC. Its translation: CASSLLAVWYF. The chain carries TRBV11-2 and TRBJ2-7, with D perhaps matching TRBD2 (5 bases). Germline CDR1 reads SGHAT; CDR2 reads FQNNGV. V lost 3 bases, J lost 12 bases, and 12 bases lay in between. The CDR3 extends over 11 amino acids.

This chain joins TRBV18 and TRBJ1-2; 10 bases map to TRBD1. This CDR3 contains 13 residues. Germline V gene sequence: CDR1 KGHSH, CDR2 LQKENI. V lost 8 bases and J lost 8; bases outside the gene matches: 8. The CDR3 DNA reads as TGTGCCAGCCAATCCGGGACAGGGGACGGCTACACCTTC. Protein product: CASQSGTGDGYTF.

J is TRBJ1-2 and V is TRBV9; the D gene is possibly TRBD1 (5 bases). The CDR3 runs 15 residues. With 1 base removed from V and 7 bases from J, the gap between germline ends came to 17 bases. The germline CDR1 and CDR2 sequences are SGDLS and YYNGEE. The CDR3 here is CASSVSGFGGSGYTF. The CDR3 bases are TGTGCCAGCAGCGTAAGTGGTTTCGGGGGATCTGGCTACACCTTC.

This clone was picked up a small number of times. The chain carries TRBV10-3 and TRBJ2-5; no firm D call. The germline V gene has CDR1 ENHRY and CDR2 SYGVKD. This CDR3 has 13 amino acids. V lost 10 bases, J lost 4 bases, and 16 bases lay in between. In DNA, the CDR3 is TGTGCCACCAGAGACTGGAGCCTAGAGACCCAGTACTTC. Residues: CATRDWSLETQYF.

This chain joins TRBV10-3 and TRBJ2-3; D may be TRBD1 (5 bases). The V and J ends lost 10 bases and 2 bases respectively, with 13 bases between them. The CDR3 runs 13 residues. CDR1 is ENHRY and CDR2 is SYGVKD in the germline V gene. The CDR3 DNA is TGTGCCACAGGGATAGGTGACACAGATACGCAGTATTTT. The encoded protein is CATGIGDTDTQYF.